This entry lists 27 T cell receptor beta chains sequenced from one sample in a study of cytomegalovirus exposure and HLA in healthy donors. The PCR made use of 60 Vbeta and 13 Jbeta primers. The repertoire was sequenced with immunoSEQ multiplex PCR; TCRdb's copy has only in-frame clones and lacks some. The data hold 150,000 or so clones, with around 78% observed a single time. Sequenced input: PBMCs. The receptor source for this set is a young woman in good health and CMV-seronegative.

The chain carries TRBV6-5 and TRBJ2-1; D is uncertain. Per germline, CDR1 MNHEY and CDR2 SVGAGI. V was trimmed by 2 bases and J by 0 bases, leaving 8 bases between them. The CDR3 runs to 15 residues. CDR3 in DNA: TGTGCCAGCAGTTACAACAGTCCCTCCTACAATGAGCAGTTCTTC. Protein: CASSYNSPSYNEQFF.

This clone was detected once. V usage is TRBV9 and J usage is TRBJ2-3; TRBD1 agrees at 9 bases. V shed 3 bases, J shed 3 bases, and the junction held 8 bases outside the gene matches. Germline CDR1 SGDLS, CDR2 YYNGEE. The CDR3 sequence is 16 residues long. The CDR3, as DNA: TGTGCCAGCAGCGACCGTCCGGGACAGGGAACAGATACGCAGTATTTT. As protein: CASSDRPGQGTDTQYF.

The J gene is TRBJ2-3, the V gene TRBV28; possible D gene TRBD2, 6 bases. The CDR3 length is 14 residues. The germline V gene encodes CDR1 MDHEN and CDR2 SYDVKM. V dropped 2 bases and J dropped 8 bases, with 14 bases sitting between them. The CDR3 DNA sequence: TGTGCCAGCAGTTTAGCACTTAGCGGAGCTACGCAGTATTTT. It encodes CASSLALSGATQYF.

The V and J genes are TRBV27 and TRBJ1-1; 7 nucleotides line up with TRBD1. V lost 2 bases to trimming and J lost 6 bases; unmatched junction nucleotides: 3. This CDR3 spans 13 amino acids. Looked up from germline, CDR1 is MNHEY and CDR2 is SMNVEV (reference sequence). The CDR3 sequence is CASSLQQGSEAFF. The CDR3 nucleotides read TGTGCCAGCAGTTTACAACAGGGGTCTGAAGCTTTCTTT.

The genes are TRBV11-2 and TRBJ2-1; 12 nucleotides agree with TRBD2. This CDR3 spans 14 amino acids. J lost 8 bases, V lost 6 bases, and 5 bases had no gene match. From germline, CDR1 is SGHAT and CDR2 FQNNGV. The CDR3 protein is CASSRTSGNDEQFF. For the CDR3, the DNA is TGTGCCAGCAGTCGGACTAGCGGGAATGATGAGCAGTTCTTC.

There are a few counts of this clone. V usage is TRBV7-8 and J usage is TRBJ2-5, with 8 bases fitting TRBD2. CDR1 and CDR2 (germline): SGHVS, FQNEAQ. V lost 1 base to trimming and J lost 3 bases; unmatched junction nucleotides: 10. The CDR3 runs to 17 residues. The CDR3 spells CASSLGGRTPDEETQYF. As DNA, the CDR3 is TGTGCCAGCAGCTTAGGCGGGAGGACCCCGGACGAAGAGACCCAGTACTTC.

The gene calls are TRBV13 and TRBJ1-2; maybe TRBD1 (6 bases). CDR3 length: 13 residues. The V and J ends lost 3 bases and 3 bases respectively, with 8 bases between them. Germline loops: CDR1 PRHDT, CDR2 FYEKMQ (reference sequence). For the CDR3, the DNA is TGTGCCAGCAGCTTTTCAGGGGACTATGGCTACACCTTC. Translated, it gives CASSFSGDYGYTF. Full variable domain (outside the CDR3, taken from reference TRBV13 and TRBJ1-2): AAGVIQSPRHLIKEKRETATLKCYPIPRHDTVYWYQQGPGQDPQFLISFYEKMQSDKGSIPDRFSAQQFSDYHSELNMSSLELGDSALYFCASSFSGDYGYTFGSGTRLTVV.

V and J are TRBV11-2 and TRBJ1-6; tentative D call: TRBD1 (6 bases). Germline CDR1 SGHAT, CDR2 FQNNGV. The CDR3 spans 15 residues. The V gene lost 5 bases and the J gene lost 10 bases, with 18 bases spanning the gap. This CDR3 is CASSPLTGFHSPLHF. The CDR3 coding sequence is TGTGCCAGCAGCCCCTTAACAGGGTTTCACTCACCCCTCCACTTT.

CDR3 sequence (DNA): TGTGCCAGCAGCTTCGACATCTACTACGAGCAGTACTTC. It codes for CASSFDIYYEQYF. The V gene is TRBV5-4, the J gene TRBJ2-7; D remains unclear. V was trimmed by 2 bases and J by 3 bases, leaving 9 bases between them. The CDR3 sequence is 13 residues long. CDR1 is SGHNT, CDR2 YYREEE, per germline (reference sequence). The full variable domain, rest sourced from reference TRBV5-4 and TRBJ2-7, is ETGVTQSPTHLIKTRGQQVTLRCSSQSGHNTVSWYQQALGQGPQFIFQYYREEENGRGNFPPRFSGLQFPNYSSELNVNALELDDSALYLCASSFDIYYEQYFGPGTRLTVT.

CDR3 coding DNA: TGTGCCACCCGGGAGGACACTGAAGCTTTCTTT. Protein product: CATREDTEAFF. V usage is TRBV19 and J usage is TRBJ1-1; D gene unclear. The germline V gene encodes CDR1 LNHDA and CDR2 SQIVND (reference sequence). The germline V and J ends were trimmed by 10 bases and 3 bases, with 9 bases remaining between them. CDR3 size: 11 residues.

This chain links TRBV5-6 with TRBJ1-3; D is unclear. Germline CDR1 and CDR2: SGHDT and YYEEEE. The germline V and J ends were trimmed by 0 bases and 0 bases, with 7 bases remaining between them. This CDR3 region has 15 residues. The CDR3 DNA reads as TGTGCCAGCAGCTTGGCACTGAGCTCTGGAAACACCATATATTTT. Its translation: CASSLALSSGNTIYF.

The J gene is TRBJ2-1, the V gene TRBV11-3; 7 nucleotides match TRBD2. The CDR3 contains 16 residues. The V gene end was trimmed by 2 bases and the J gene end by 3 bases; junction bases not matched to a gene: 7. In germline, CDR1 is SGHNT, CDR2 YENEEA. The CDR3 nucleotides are TGTGCCAGCAGCTTAACAAGCGGGGCTTACTACAATGAGCAGTTCTTC. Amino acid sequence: CASSLTSGAYYNEQFF.

The CDR3 DNA follows: TGTGCCAGTAGTATAACGGCAGGGGGCTTGTATGAAAAACTGTTTTTT. Translated, it gives CASSITAGGLYEKLFF. This chain joins TRBV19 and TRBJ1-4; 8 bases align to TRBD1. Per germline, CDR1 LNHDA and CDR2 SQIVND (reference sequence). The CDR3 is made up of 16 amino acids. The V and J ends lost 2 bases and 6 bases, in that order; junction bases with no gene match: 8.

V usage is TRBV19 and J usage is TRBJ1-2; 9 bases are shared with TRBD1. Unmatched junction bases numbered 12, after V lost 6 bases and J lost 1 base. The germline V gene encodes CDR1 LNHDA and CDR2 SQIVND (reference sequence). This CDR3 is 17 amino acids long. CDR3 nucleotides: TGTGCCAGTAGACCAATTTTACAGGGGGCTCGTAACTATGGCTACACCTTC. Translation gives CASRPILQGARNYGYTF.

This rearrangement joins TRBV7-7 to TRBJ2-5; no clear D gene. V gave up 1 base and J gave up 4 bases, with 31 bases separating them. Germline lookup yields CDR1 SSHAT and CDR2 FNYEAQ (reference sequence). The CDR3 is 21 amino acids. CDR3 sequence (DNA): TGTGCCAGCAGCTTAGAATCCCCACCTAGACTGCCTACCGTTATCCCAGAGACCCAGTACTTC. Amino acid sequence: CASSLESPPRLPTVIPETQYF.

CDR3 sequence (DNA): TGTGCCAGCAGCAAAGTCGGCAGGGGGCCCCATTATAGCAATCAGCCCCAGCATTTT. Residues: CASSKVGRGPHYSNQPQHF. The chain joins TRBV21-1 to TRBJ1-5; the table gives TRBD1 as D, unverified against the DNA. TRBV21-1 is shown as a pseudogene. CDR3 length: 19 amino acids.

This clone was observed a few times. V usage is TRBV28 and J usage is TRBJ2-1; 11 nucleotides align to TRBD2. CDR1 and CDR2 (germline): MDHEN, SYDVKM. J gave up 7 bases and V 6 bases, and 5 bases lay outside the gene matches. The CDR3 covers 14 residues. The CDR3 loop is CASRGLAGFNEQFF. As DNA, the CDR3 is TGTGCCAGCAGAGGACTAGCGGGTTTTAATGAGCAGTTCTTC.

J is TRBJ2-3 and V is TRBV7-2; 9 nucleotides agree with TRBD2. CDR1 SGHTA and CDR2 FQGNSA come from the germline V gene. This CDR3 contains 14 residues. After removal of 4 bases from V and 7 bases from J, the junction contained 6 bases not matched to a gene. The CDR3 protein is CASSSGLAMNTQYF. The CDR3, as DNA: TGTGCCAGCAGCTCGGGACTAGCCATGAATACGCAGTATTTT.

The CDR3 coding sequence is TGTGCCAGCAGTGTGACTCTTACTAGCGGGGGGGCCAACTACAATGAGCAGTTCTTC. Protein sequence: CASSVTLTSGGANYNEQFF. The chain has TRBV9 and TRBJ2-1; TRBD2 aligns across 13 bases. CDR1 SGDLS and CDR2 YYNGEE come from the germline V gene. The CDR3 loop spans 19 amino acids. The V segment lost 5 bases and the J segment 3 bases; nucleotides outside the gene matches: 14.

The CDR3 protein is CASLRDRGISGNQPQHF. The CDR3 DNA reads as TGTGCCAGTCTCCGGGACAGGGGTATATCGGGCAATCAGCCCCAGCATTTT. The chain carries TRBV6-9 and TRBJ1-5; TRBD1 matches at 10 bases. Germline CDR1 is MNHGY and CDR2 is SVAAGI. CDR3 size: 17 residues. J was trimmed by 2 bases and V by 9 bases; bases with no gene match: 13.

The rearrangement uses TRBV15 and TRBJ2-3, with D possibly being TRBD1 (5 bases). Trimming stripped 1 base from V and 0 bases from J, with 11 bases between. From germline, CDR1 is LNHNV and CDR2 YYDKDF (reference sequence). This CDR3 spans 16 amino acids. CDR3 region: CATSRGVGQSTDTQYF. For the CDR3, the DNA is TGTGCCACCAGCAGAGGGGTGGGGCAGAGCACAGATACGCAGTATTTT.

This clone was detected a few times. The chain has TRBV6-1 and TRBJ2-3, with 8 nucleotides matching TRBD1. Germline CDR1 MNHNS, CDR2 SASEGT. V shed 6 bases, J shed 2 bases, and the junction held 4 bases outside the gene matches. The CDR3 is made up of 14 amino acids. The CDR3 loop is CASRTGQVTDTQYF. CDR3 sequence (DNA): TGTGCCAGCAGGACGGGACAGGTCACAGATACGCAGTATTTT.

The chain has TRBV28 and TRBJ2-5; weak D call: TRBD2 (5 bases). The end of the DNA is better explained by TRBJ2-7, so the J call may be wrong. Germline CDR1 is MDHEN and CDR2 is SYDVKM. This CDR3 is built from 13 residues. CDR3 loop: CASSFEGSYEQYF. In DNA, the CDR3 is TGTGCCAGCAGTTTCGAGGGCTCCTACGAGCAGTACTTC.

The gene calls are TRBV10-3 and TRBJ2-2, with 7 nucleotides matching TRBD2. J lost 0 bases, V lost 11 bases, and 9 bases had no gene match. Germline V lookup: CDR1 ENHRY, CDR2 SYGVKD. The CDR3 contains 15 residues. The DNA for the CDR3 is TGTGCCTGCTGGGGCGGGACTACGAACACCGGGGAGCTGTTTTTT. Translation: CACWGGTTNTGELFF.

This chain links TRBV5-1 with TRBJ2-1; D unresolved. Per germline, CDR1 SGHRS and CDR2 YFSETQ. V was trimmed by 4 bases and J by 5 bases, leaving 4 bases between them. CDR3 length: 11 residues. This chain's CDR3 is CASSQNNEQFF. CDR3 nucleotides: TGCGCCAGCAGCCAGAACAATGAGCAGTTCTTC.

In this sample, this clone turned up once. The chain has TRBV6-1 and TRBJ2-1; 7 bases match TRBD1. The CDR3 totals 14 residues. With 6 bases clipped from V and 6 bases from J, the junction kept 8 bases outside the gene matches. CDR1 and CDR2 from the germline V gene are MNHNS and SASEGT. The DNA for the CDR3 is TGTGCCAGCAGCCTCGGGACAGAAGGCAATGAGCAGTTCTTC. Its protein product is CASSLGTEGNEQFF.

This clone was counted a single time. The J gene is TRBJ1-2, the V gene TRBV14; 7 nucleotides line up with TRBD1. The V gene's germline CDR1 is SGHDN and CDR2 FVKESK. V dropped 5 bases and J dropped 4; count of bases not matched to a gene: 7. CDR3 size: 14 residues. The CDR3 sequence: CASSYIQGSYGYTF. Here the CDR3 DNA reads TGTGCCAGCAGCTACATACAGGGGAGCTATGGCTACACCTTC.